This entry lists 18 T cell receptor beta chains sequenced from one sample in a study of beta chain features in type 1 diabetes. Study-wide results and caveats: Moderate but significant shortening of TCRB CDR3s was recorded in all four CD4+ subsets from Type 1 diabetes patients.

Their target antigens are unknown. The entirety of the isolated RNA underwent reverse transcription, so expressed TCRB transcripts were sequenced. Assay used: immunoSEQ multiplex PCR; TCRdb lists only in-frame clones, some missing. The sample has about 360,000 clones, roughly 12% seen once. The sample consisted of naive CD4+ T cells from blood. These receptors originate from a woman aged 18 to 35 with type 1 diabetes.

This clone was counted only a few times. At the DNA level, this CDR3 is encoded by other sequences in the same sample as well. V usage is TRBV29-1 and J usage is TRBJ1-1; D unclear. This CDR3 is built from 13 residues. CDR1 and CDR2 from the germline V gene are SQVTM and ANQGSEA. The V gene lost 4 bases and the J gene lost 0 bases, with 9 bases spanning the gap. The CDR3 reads CSVVGRLNTEAFF. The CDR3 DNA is TGCAGCGTTGTAGGCAGGCTGAACACTGAAGCTTTCTTT.

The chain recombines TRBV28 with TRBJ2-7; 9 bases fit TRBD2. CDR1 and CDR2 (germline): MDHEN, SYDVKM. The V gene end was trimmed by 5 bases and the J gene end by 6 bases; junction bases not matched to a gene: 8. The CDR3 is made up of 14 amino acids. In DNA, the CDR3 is TGTGCCAGCAGTGGGCTAGCGGGATATGGCGAGCAGTACTTC. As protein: CASSGLAGYGEQYF. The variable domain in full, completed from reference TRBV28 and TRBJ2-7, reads DVKVTQSSRYLVKRTGEKVFLECVQDMDHENMFWYRQDPGLGLRLIYFSYDVKMKEKGDIPEGYSVSREKKERFSLILESASTNQTSMYLCASSGLAGYGEQYFGPGTRLTVT.

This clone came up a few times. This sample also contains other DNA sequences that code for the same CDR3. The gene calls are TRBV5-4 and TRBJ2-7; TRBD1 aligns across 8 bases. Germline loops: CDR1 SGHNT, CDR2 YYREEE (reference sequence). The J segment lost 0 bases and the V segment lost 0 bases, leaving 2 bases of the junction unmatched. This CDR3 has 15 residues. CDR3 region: CASSLVGQGSYEQYF. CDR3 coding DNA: TGTGCCAGCAGCTTGGTTGGACAGGGCTCCTACGAGCAGTACTTC. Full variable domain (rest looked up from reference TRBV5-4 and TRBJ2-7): ETGVTQSPTHLIKTRGQQVTLRCSSQSGHNTVSWYQQALGQGPQFIFQYYREEENGRGNFPPRFSGLQFPNYSSELNVNALELDDSALYLCASSLVGQGSYEQYFGPGTRLTVT.

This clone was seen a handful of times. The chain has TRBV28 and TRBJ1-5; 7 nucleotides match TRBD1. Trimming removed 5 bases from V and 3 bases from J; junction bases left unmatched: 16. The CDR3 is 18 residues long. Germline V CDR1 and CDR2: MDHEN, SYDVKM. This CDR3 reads CASSPRPTGKADNQPQHF. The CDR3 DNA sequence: TGTGCCAGCAGTCCCCGCCCGACAGGGAAGGCGGACAATCAGCCCCAGCATTTT.

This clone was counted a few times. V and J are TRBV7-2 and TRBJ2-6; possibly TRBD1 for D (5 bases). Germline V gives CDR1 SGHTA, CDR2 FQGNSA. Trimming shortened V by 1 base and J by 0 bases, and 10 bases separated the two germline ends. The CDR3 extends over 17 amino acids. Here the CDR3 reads CASSLVWGPSGANVLTF. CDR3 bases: TGTGCCAGCAGCTTAGTTTGGGGCCCCTCTGGGGCCAACGTCCTGACTTTC.

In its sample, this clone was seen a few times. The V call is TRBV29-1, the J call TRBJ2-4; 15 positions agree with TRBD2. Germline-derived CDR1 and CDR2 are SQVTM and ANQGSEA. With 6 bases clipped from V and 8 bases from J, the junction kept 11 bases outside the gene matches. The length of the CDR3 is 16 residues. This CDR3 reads CSVYGTSGRNGDIQYF. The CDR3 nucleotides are TGCAGCGTCTACGGGACTAGCGGGAGGAACGGAGACATTCAGTACTTC. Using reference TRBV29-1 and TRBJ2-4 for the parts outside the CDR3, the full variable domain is SAVISQKPSRDICQRGTSLTIQCQVDSQVTMMFWYRQQPGQSLTLIATANQGSEATYESGFVIDKFPISRPNLTFSTLTVSNMSPEDSSIYLCSVYGTSGRNGDIQYFGAGTRLSVL.

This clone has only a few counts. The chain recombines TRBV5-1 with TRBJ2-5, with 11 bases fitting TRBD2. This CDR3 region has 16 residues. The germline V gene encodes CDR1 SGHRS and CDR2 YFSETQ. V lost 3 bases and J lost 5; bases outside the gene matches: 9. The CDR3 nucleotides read TGCGCCAGCAGCTCCTTAGCGGGGGGGCCCAGCGAGACCCAGTACTTC. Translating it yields CASSSLAGGPSETQYF.

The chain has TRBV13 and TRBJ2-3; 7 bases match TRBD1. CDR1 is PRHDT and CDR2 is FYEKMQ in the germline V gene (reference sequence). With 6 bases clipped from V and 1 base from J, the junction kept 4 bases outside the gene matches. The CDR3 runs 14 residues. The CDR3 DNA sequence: TGTGCCAGCAGTCCCCAGGGGGGCACAGATACGCAGTATTTT. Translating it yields CASSPQGGTDTQYF.

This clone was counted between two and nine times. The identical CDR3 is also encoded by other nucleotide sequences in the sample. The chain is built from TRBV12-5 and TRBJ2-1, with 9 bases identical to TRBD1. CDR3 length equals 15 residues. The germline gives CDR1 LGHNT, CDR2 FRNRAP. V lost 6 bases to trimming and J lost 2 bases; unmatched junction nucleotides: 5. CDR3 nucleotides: TGTGCTAGTGGATCCGGGACAGGGACCTACAATGAGCAGTTCTTC. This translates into CASGSGTGTYNEQFF. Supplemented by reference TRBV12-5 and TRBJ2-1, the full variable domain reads DARVTQTPRHKVTEMGQEVTMRCQPILGHNTVFWYRQTMMQGLELLAYFRNRAPLDDSGMPKDRFSAEMPDATLATLKIQPSEPRDSAVYFCASGSGTGTYNEQFFGPGTRLTVL.

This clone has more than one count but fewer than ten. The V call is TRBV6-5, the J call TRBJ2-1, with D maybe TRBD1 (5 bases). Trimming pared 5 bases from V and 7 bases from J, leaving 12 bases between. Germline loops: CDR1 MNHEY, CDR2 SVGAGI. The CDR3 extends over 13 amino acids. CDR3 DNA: TGTGCCAGCAGTCTTTGGGGCGGAAATGAGCAGTTCTTC. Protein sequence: CASSLWGGNEQFF.

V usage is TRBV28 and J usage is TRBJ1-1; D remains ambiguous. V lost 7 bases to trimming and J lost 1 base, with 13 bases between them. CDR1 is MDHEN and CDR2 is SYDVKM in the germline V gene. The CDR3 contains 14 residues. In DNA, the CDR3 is TGTGCCAGCACACAAGGAGGAGAGAACACTGAAGCTTTCTTT. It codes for CASTQGGENTEAFF.

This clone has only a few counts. This CDR3 reads CASNLDRGDYGYTF. CDR3 coding DNA: TGTGCCAGTAACCTGGACAGGGGTGACTATGGCTACACCTTC. V is TRBV19 and J is TRBJ1-2; 9 bases map to TRBD1. Germline V gives CDR1 LNHDA, CDR2 SQIVND (reference sequence). The CDR3 length is 14 residues. Trimming cost V 7 bases and J 3 bases; bases outside gene matches: 6.

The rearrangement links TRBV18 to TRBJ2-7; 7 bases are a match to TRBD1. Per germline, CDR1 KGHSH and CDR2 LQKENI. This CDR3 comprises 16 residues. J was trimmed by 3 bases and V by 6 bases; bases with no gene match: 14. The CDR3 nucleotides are TGTGCCAGCTCCAAGGGTTCGGGCTACAGGGGCTACGAGCAGTACTTC. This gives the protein CASSKGSGYRGYEQYF.

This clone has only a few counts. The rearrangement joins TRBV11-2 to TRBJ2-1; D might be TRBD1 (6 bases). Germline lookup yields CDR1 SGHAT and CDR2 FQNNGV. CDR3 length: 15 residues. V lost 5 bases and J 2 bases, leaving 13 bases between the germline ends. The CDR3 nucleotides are TGTGCCAGCAGCGCTGAGGGGGTCCCCTACAATGAGCAGTTCTTC. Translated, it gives CASSAEGVPYNEQFF.

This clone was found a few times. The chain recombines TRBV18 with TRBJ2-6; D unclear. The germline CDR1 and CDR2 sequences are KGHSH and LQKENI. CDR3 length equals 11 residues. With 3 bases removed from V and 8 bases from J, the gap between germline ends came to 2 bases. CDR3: CASSPSNVLTF. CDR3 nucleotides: TGTGCCAGCTCACCCTCCAACGTCCTGACTTTC.

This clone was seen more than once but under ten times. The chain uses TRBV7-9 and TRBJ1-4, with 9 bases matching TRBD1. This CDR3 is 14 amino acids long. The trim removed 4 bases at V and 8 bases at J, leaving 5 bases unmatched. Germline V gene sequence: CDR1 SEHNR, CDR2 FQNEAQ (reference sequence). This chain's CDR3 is CASSWDRESEKLFF. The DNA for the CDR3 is TGTGCCAGCAGCTGGGACAGGGAAAGCGAAAAACTGTTTTTT.

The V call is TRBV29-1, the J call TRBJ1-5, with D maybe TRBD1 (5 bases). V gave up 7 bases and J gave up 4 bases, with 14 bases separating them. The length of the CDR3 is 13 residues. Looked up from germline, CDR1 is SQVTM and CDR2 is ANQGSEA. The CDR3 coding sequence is TGCAGCGCCCTAGCGGGGGTTAATCAGCCCCAGCATTTT. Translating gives CSALAGVNQPQHF.

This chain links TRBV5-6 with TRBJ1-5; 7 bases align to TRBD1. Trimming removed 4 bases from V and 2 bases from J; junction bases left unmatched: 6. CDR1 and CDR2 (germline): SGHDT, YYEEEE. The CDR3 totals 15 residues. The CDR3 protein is CASSRIQGGNQPQHF. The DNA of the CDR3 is TGTGCCAGCAGCCGCATTCAGGGGGGCAATCAGCCCCAGCATTTT. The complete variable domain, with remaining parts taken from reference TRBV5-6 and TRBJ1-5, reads DAGVTQSPTHLIKTRGQQVTLRCSPKSGHDTVSWYQQALGQGPQFIFQYYEEEERQRGNFPDRFSGHQFPNYSSELNVNALLLGDSALYLCASSRIQGGNQPQHFGDGTRLSIL.